The clone carrying this TCR beta chain has just one count. Its specificity is unknown. These data belong to a study of T cell responses to AZD1222 COVID-19 vaccine. Findings and limits, study-wide: A rise in Spike-specific TCR breadth and depth followed two AZD1222 doses.

TCRdb's table, derived via immunoSEQ multiplex PCR, lists solely in-frame clones and lacks some. Found here are some 130,000 clones, roughly 88% of them singletons; the top ten hold around 5%. The germline V gene has CDR1 LGHNT and CDR2 FRNRAP. V trimming: 1 base; J trimming: 5 bases; junction bases outside the gene matches: 4. This CDR3 comprises 15 residues. The sample was peripheral blood, taken 28 days after the second AZD1222 dose. The sequence came from an adult who received the AZD1222 COVID-19 vaccine. The V call is TRBV12-5, the J call TRBJ1-5; 8 bases align to TRBD1. This chain's CDR3 is CASGLEGQGDQPQHF. In DNA form, the CDR3 reads TGTGCTAGTGGTTTGGAAGGACAGGGAGATCAGCCCCAGCATTTT. Complete variable domain (other parts from reference TRBV12-5 and TRBJ1-5): DARVTQTPRHKVTEMGQEVTMRCQPILGHNTVFWYRQTMMQGLELLAYFRNRAPLDDSGMPKDRFSAEMPDATLATLKIQPSEPRDSAVYFCASGLEGQGDQPQHFGDGTRLSIL.